What follows are 5 T cell receptor beta chains derived from one specimen sequenced in a study of blood T cell repertoires in COVID-19. This table comes from immunoSEQ multiplex PCR, and its TCRdb copy is limited to in-frame clones, with some not included. Counted here are 250,000 to 300,000 clones, around nine tenths occurring once; the ten biggest clones make up about 11%. Specimen: peripheral blood. All receptors derive from a woman aged 25-40 years with COVID-19, enrolled during active disease.

This chain uses TRBV24-1 with TRBJ2-7, with a possible D match to TRBD1 (5 bases). The CDR3 has 12 amino acids. Germline CDR1 reads KGHDR; CDR2 reads SFDVKD. V was cut by 9 bases and J by 5 bases, with 13 bases left in between. The CDR3 DNA is TGTGCCACCTTTGCAGGGTTCGACGAGCAGTACTTC. It codes for CATFAGFDEQYF.

The chain combines TRBV24-1 with TRBJ2-1; maybe TRBD2 (6 bases). This CDR3 has 14 residues. Germline assignment: CDR1 KGHDR and CDR2 SFDVKD. The germline V and J ends were trimmed by 9 bases and 0 bases, with 11 bases remaining between them. The CDR3 spells CATSRGTSYNEQFF. The DNA of the CDR3 is TGTGCCACCTCCCGGGGGACCTCCTACAATGAGCAGTTCTTC.

The rearrangement joins TRBV6-5 to TRBJ2-6, with TRBD1 as a possible D gene (5 bases). The germline V and J ends were trimmed by 6 bases and 0 bases, with 6 bases remaining between them. CDR3 length: 14 residues. The germline V gene encodes CDR1 MNHEY and CDR2 SVGAGI. The CDR3 loop is CASRGPSGANVLTF. The CDR3, as DNA: TGTGCCAGCAGGGGGCCCTCTGGGGCCAACGTCCTGACTTTC.

The CDR3 spells CASSLGDRQYF. The CDR3 region has the DNA TGTGCCAGCAGTCTAGGGGACAGACAGTACTTC. J is TRBJ2-5 and V is TRBV11-3, with TRBD1 identical over 7 bases. This CDR3 is 11 amino acids long. J gave up 11 bases and V 6 bases, and 6 bases lay outside the gene matches. Germline CDR1 is SGHNT and CDR2 is YENEEA.

The chain combines TRBV28 with TRBJ1-2; no definite D call. The CDR3 contains 13 residues. The germline CDR1 and CDR2 sequences are MDHEN and SYDVKM. The V and J ends lost 2 bases and 8 bases respectively, with 12 bases between them. In DNA form, the CDR3 reads TGTGCCAGCAGTTTACGAGGCGGGTGGGGCTACACCTTC. Translation: CASSLRGGWGYTF.